The sample holds one count of the clone carrying this T cell receptor beta chain. Germline V lookup: CDR1 KGHSH, CDR2 LQKENI. CDR3 length: 13 amino acids. The V end lost 9 bases, the J end lost 8 bases, and 19 bases lay between the germline ends. Assay: immunoSEQ multiplex PCR; the TCRdb copy retains only in-frame clones and omits some. This sample has 2 million or so clones; over 85% occur once, and the top ten carry 0.1% to 0.15%. The source of the sample is a study of shared clonotypes between healthy human individuals. The clonotype comes from a young man in good health. Source material: naive CD4+ T cells sorted from blood. Subset denoted: CD45RA+ positively selected. V gene TRBV18 combines with J gene TRBJ1-2; D gene unclear. Here the CDR3 reads CASTPPNSQGYTF. For the CDR3, the DNA is TGTGCCAGTACCCCCCCGAACTCTCAGGGCTACACCTTC.